This T cell receptor (beta chain) was sequenced for a study of memory CD4+ T cells and cytomegalovirus serostatus. For the study at large: Of the healthy Belgian adults, under 10 were CMV seropositive and around 22 seronegative.

The sort gate was single viable CD3+CD4+CD8-CD45RO+ cells for memory CD4+ T cells. V was pared by 4 bases and J by 7 bases, with 16 bases between. CDR3 length: 14 residues. From germline, CDR1 is SGHRS and CDR2 YFSETQ. Original handling: After removing out-of-frame reads, around 2,000,000 distinct TCRbeta sequences remained. Assay: immunoSEQ multiplex PCR; the TCRdb copy retains only in-frame clones and omits some. Clonal size and the V and J genes are those of that table, whereas D and trimming came from the DNA. The sample carries around 99,000 clones, about four fifths recorded once. The study's findings and limits: Suggested: most of the CMV-linked TCR signature lies in CD4+ memory cells. About 40% of the 164 known CMV-associated TCRbeta sequences appeared in CD4+ memory.

Comments on this clone: What it binds is unknown.

V is TRBV5-1 and J is TRBJ2-3; the D gene is possibly TRBD1 (6 bases). The clonotype comes from an adult in good health and CMV-seropositive. Input material: memory CD4+ T cells from blood. The chain's CDR3 is CASSDPLQGNTQYF. CDR3 DNA sequence: TGCGCCAGCAGCGACCCCCTACAGGGAAATACGCAGTATTTT.